This record covers a single T cell receptor beta chain. This record comes from a study of blood T cell repertoires in COVID-19. Study details: COVID-19 samples from acute and convalescent phases originated in the United States, Italy and Spain. From T cells, B-cell-depleted T cells, or PBMCs came the material, which was cDNA or gDNA.

The CDR3 contains 16 residues. Germline V gene data show CDR1 as SGHNT and CDR2 as YYREEE (reference sequence). V gave up 4 bases and J gave up 4 bases, with 18 bases separating them. Using immunoSEQ multiplex PCR, the repertoire was profiled, and TCRdb retains in-frame clones only, with some absent. The data show under 200,000 clones, over 80% seen once. Sequenced: peripheral blood. The chain links TRBV5-4 to TRBJ2-1; D possibly corresponds to TRBD2 (6 bases). This sequence originates from a woman aged 55 to 70 with acute or convalescent COVID-19. In DNA, the CDR3 is TGTGCCAGCAGCCTGGTGATCGGGACTGAATACAATGAGCAGTTCTTC. Translation: CASSLVIGTEYNEQFF.